This T cell receptor (beta chain) came from a study of blood T cell repertoires in COVID-19 (dated by TCRdb to 2018 to 2021). Regarding the study in general: Collaborator samples came from the United States, Italy and Spain and covered acute and convalescent phases of COVID-19. The prospective study material was composed of cDNA or gDNA derived from T cells, B-cell-depleted T cells, or PBMCs. Deeply sampled blood TCRbeta repertoires from subjects exposed to, actively infected with, or recovered from COVID-19 were included in the dataset. The repertoires were released in a freely available public database intended as a resource for research on the immune response to SARS-CoV-2. Samples came from the ongoing ImmuneRACE study (first 160 participants) plus 1,254 subjects from 6 global collaborators. Sample metadata almost always included a de-identified subject ID, COVID-19 status, age in years and sex. Where available, HLA class I and class II types were taken from metadata supplied by the sample provider and were not determined by assay-based typing. Study-level results and caveats: How much clinical and demographic metadata was included differed by source and by participant, and the metadata was provided uncurated.

TCRbeta CDR3 regions were amplified from genomic DNA using the immunoSEQ Assay, a bias-controlled multiplex PCR. On the study's bioinformatics: Within the assay, amplification of reference gene primers was used to estimate how many nucleated cells each sample contained. Sequence reads were collapsed and filtered to measure the absolute abundance of every unique TCRbeta CDR3 rearrangement. For each sample, productive Simpson clonality was calculated as the square root of Simpson's diversity index across productive rearrangements. TCRdb limited this immuneACCESS table to in-frame rearrangements with V and J called. A share of clones is missing; checked studies link under half to unresolved V genes, and the rest is unexplained. V and J calls and clone size come straight from that table; D and trimming were deduced from the DNA. This sample has around 94,000 clones in its table, and around 92% of those were observed once. The ten largest account for roughly 4.2% of the sample.

With regard to this clone: Its binding antigen is unknown. It has no much larger one-base neighbor in the sample; base qualities were not kept.

The collaborating institutions used their own protocols to collect whole blood in K2EDTA tubes. For TCRbeta analysis, collaborators shipped samples as frozen whole blood, isolated PBMCs, or DNA extracted from either of those sample types. What was sequenced was peripheral blood. This TCR was sampled from a man aged 18-30 years with acute or convalescent COVID-19.

The CDR3 sequence is CSVEADGGSLSGANVLTF. The base sequence is TGCAGCGTTGAAGCCGACGGGGGAAGTCTCTCTGGGGCCAACGTCCTGACTTTC. The sequence links TRBV29-1 to TRBJ2-6, and perhaps TRBD2 as D gene, on 6 matching bases. The trim is 1 base for V and 0 bases for J, with a gap of 16 bases between the germline ends. The germline V gene sets CDR1 to SQVTM and CDR2 to ANQGSEA. From the cysteine up to the phenylalanine, the CDR3 has a length of 18 residues. The CDR3 DNA has 54 bases and is translated from base 1. Reference TRBV29-1 and TRBJ2-6 genes cover what lies past the CDR3, so the full variable domain is SAVISQKPSRDICQRGTSLTIQCQVDSQVTMMFWYRQQPGQSLTLIATANQGSEATYESGFVIDKFPISRPNLTFSTLTVSNMSPEDSSIYLCSVEADGGSLSGANVLTFGAGSRLTVL.